Each of the 20 T cell receptor beta chains below was sequenced from the same sample in a study of molecular identifiers for immune sequencing clone quantification. TCRdb itself ran the PCR reads through MiXCR, one entry per CDR3 protein. The sample gives 250,000 to 400,000 distinct CDR3 sequences, about a fifth of which show up once; about 0.81% is in the top ten. Sequencing was performed on naive CD8+ T cells from blood, with Jurkat cell RNA spiked in. Subset denoted: FACS-sorted CD8+CD4-CCR7+CD45RA+ naive T cells. Receptors were obtained from a human donor in good health. Some libraries in this study had Jurkat cell RNA spiked in.

This clonotype was picked up many times. The genes are TRBV20-1 and TRBJ2-3; D gene unclear. The CDR3 is made up of 12 amino acids. V shed 3 bases and J shed 7 bases, with 11 bases lying between them. Germline loops: CDR1 DFQATT, CDR2 SNEGSKA (reference sequence). Here the CDR3 DNA reads TGCAGTGCTAGGGATGGAGTGAATACGCAGTATTTT. This encodes CSARDGVNTQYF.

The table lists this clonotype with many counts. The chain has TRBV20-1 and TRBJ1-3; D is unclear. Trimming stripped 6 bases from V and 2 bases from J, with 14 bases between. The CDR3 totals 14 residues. Per germline, CDR1 DFQATT and CDR2 SNEGSKA (reference sequence). The CDR3 DNA reads TGCAGTGCGCGTATCGACTTAACTGGAAACACCATATATTTT. It specifies CSARIDLTGNTIYF.

The CDR3 loop is CASSQMTGETYEQYF. The CDR3 DNA reads as TGCGCCAGCAGCCAAATGACGGGAGAAACCTACGAGCAGTACTTC. The genes are TRBV4-1 and TRBJ2-7; a weak D match, TRBD2 (6 bases). The CDR3 has 15 amino acids. The V gene's germline CDR1 is MGHRA and CDR2 YSYEKL. V lost 2 bases and J 2 bases, leaving 13 bases between the germline ends.

The V call is TRBV20-1, the J call TRBJ2-7, with 8 positions matching TRBD1. Germline V gene lookup returns CDR1 DFQATT and CDR2 SNEGSKA (reference sequence). J lost 6 bases, V lost 5 bases, and 15 bases had no gene match. This CDR3 is built from 15 residues. In DNA, the CDR3 is TGCAGTGCTGGGGACAGGTTCCAGGAGGTGGCCGAGCAGTACTTC. This encodes CSAGDRFQEVAEQYF.

This clonotype was detected ten times or more. V usage is TRBV6-6 and J usage is TRBJ1-1, with 8 bases that match TRBD1. CDR1 is MNHNY and CDR2 is SVGAGI in the germline V gene (reference sequence). CDR3 size: 15 residues. V gave up 6 bases and J gave up 3 bases; unmatched junction bases: 9. CDR3 protein: CASSRQPTGDTEAFF. In DNA form, the CDR3 reads TGTGCCAGCAGCCGGCAACCGACAGGGGACACTGAAGCTTTCTTT.

This clonotype was counted at least ten times. The chain recombines TRBV7-8 with TRBJ1-2; 7 bases map to TRBD1. The CDR3 length is 16 residues. CDR1 and CDR2 (germline): SGHVS, FQNEAQ. V dropped 2 bases and J dropped 4; count of bases not matched to a gene: 10. CDR3 loop: CASSLFVQGQSYGYTF. The DNA for the CDR3 is TGTGCCAGCAGCTTATTTGTGCAGGGACAGAGCTATGGCTACACCTTC.

As concerns this clonotype: One base away lies a much larger clone, so this may be a sequencing read error. The CDR3 sequence is CASSLRTEYSPPHF. In DNA, the CDR3 is TGTGCCAGCAGCCTAAGGACAGAATATTCACCCCCCCACTTT. The chain employs TRBV3-1 and TRBJ1-6; TRBD1 might be the D (6 bases). This CDR3 is 14 amino acids long. Germline V gene sequence: CDR1 LGHDT, CDR2 YNNKEL (reference sequence).

At least ten counts were recorded for this clonotype. This chain connects TRBV7-2 to TRBJ2-7; 14 nucleotides align to TRBD2. The CDR3 totals 15 residues. Germline V lookup: CDR1 SGHTA, CDR2 FQGNSA. The V gene end was trimmed by 4 bases and the J gene end by 4 bases; junction bases not matched to a gene: 3. CDR3 DNA: TGTGCCAGCAGCTCAGGACTAGCGGGAGGATACGAGCAGTACTTC. Translating gives CASSSGLAGGYEQYF.

This clonotype was seen repeatedly, ten times or more. The chain is built from TRBV6-5 and TRBJ2-1; a possible D gene is TRBD2 (6 bases). Germline V CDR1 and CDR2: MNHEY, SVGAGI. V shed 0 bases and J shed 5 bases, with 11 bases lying between them. The CDR3 is made up of 15 amino acids. The CDR3 nucleotides are TGTGCCAGCAGTTACTCGGCCGGGAGCAACAATGAGCAGTTCTTC. This translates into CASSYSAGSNNEQFF.

Remarks on this clonotype: This could be a read error, since a much larger clone is one nucleotide away. V is TRBV5-3 and J is TRBJ2-5; maybe TRBD2 (6 bases). TRBV5-3 is filed as an ORF, its function uncertain. V was pared by 8 bases and J by 2 bases, with 28 bases between. This CDR3 spans 18 amino acids. DNA of the CDR3: TGTGCCAGCAGCCCGGAGTGGCTAGTGGGAGGCGTGCAAGAGACCCAGTACTTC. Translation: CASSPEWLVGGVQETQYF.

The chain uses TRBV12-3 or TRBV12-4 and TRBJ1-2, with D unclear. V was clipped by 7 bases and J by 2 bases, with 17 bases between them. This CDR3 region has 15 residues. CDR3: CASTPLSDLNYGYTF. In DNA, the CDR3 is TGTGCCAGCACCCCCTTATCAGATTTGAACTATGGCTACACCTTC.

V is TRBV19 and J is TRBJ2-1; TRBD2 matches at 10 bases. Unmatched junction bases numbered 8, after V lost 6 bases and J lost 6 bases. The CDR3 has 15 residues. CDR1 and CDR2 (germline): LNHDA, SQIVND (reference sequence). The CDR3 protein is CASRLRTSGFNEQFF. The DNA of the CDR3 is TGTGCCAGTAGACTGAGGACTAGCGGTTTCAATGAGCAGTTCTTC.

Concerning this clonotype: A much larger clone lies a single base off, so this may be a read error. The V call is TRBV12-3 or TRBV12-4, the J call TRBJ2-5; D unresolved. The length of the CDR3 is 13 residues. In DNA, the CDR3 is TGTGCCAGCAGTTTAAGGGTTTTGGAGACCCGGTACTTC. Encoded protein: CASSLRVLETRYF.

This clonotype was counted many times. The rearrangement uses TRBV14 and TRBJ2-1; D is possibly TRBD2 (6 bases). Trimming stripped 2 bases from V and 8 bases from J, with 13 bases between. The CDR3 covers 14 residues. Germline V gene lookup returns CDR1 SGHDN and CDR2 FVKESK. CDR3 DNA sequence: TGTGCCAGCAGCCAACTAGCGCCCTGGCATGAGCAGTTCTTC. As protein: CASSQLAPWHEQFF.

The CDR3 sequence: CASSQDGTGFHGYTF. The CDR3 DNA reads TGTGCCAGCAGCCAAGATGGGACAGGGTTCCATGGCTACACCTTC. The chain combines TRBV3-1 with TRBJ1-2, with 9 bases identical to TRBD1. The CDR3 totals 15 residues. CDR1 LGHDT and CDR2 YNNKEL come from the germline V gene (reference sequence). The V segment lost 0 bases and the J segment 6 bases; nucleotides outside the gene matches: 5.

V gene TRBV27 combines with J gene TRBJ1-1, with 10 positions matching TRBD1. Per the germline V gene, CDR1 is MNHEY and CDR2 is SMNVEV (reference sequence). The CDR3 totals 17 residues. After removal of 2 bases from V and 1 base from J, the junction contained 7 bases not matched to a gene. CDR3 DNA sequence: TGTGCCAGCAGTTTACACGTGGACAGGGGGGAGAACACTGAAGCTTTCTTT. It is translated as CASSLHVDRGENTEAFF.

This clonotype came up many times. The J gene is TRBJ2-1, the V gene TRBV7-3; TRBD2 aligns across 8 bases. J was trimmed by 6 bases and V by 1 base; bases with no gene match: 8. CDR3 length: 16 amino acids. Germline loops: CDR1 SGHTA, CDR2 FQGTGA. The CDR3 loop reads CASSLMGGGTVNEQFF. The CDR3 nucleotides read TGTGCCAGCAGCTTAATGGGCGGGGGGACGGTCAATGAGCAGTTCTTC. The full variable domain, rest sourced from reference TRBV7-3 and TRBJ2-1, is GAGVSQTPSNKVTEKGKYVELRCDPISGHTALYWYRQSLGQGPEFLIYFQGTGAADDSGLPNDRFFAVRPEGSVSTLKIQRTERGDSAVYLCASSLMGGGTVNEQFFGPGTRLTVL.

This clonotype was detected a few times. This chain links TRBV19 with TRBJ2-1; 8 bases align to TRBD2. The length of the CDR3 is 13 residues. Trimming cost V 6 bases and J 7 bases; bases outside gene matches: 5. From germline, CDR1 is LNHDA and CDR2 SQIVND (reference sequence). The CDR3 bases are TGTGCCAGTAGGGTCCCTAGCGGGAATGAGCAGTTCTTC. This sequence encodes CASRVPSGNEQFF.

This clonotype was observed at least ten times. The CDR3 DNA reads TGTGCCTGGGGGGGAGGAGGCACTGAAGCTTTCTTT. Protein: CAWGGGGTEAFF. This chain connects TRBV30 to TRBJ1-1, with D possibly matching TRBD1 (5 bases). V shed 5 bases and J shed 4 bases, with 11 bases lying between them. The germline gives CDR1 GTSNPN, CDR2 SVGIG (reference sequence). The CDR3 consists of 12 residues.

This clonotype was observed many times. The chain has TRBV4-3 and TRBJ2-2, with D possibly being TRBD1 or TRBD2 (5 bases each). The CDR3 is made up of 14 amino acids. From germline, CDR1 is LGHNA and CDR2 YSLEER. V lost 4 bases and J lost 4, with 10 bases in between. The CDR3 loop is CASSPGTSTGELFF. DNA for the CDR3: TGCGCCAGCAGCCCCGGGACGTCCACCGGGGAGCTGTTTTTT.